This T cell receptor beta chain was obtained from a study of OX40 agonist ivuxolimab in advanced cancers. Study background: Three patients had partial responses: one hepatocellular carcinoma, two cutaneous melanoma.

The V segment lost 0 bases and the J segment 4 bases; nucleotides outside the gene matches: 5. This CDR3 has 15 amino acids. The germline CDR1 and CDR2 sequences are LGHNA and YSLEER. TCRdb's table, derived via immunoSEQ multiplex PCR, lists solely in-frame clones and lacks some. In the table there are some 99,000 clones, roughly 95% of which are singletons. Worth noting for this clone: Its antigen is unknown.

Study results and limitations: Also present in some nonresponders was a low level of normalized T-cell clonal expansion. Averaged across samples, CD8+ T cells carried more expanded clones than CD4+ did. Undetermined was the antigen specificity of the expanded peripheral T cells.

The sequencing here drew on CD4+ or CD8+ T cells sorted from blood, taken in a trial of the OX40 agonist ivuxolimab. The genes are TRBV4-3 and TRBJ1-2; TRBD1 aligns across 7 bases. The sequence was collected from an adult with an advanced solid tumor such as melanoma, head and neck, liver or kidney cancer. CDR3 coding DNA: TGCGCCAGCAGCCAAGATGCTACAGGGGCCTATGGCTACACCTTC. This gives the protein CASSQDATGAYGYTF.